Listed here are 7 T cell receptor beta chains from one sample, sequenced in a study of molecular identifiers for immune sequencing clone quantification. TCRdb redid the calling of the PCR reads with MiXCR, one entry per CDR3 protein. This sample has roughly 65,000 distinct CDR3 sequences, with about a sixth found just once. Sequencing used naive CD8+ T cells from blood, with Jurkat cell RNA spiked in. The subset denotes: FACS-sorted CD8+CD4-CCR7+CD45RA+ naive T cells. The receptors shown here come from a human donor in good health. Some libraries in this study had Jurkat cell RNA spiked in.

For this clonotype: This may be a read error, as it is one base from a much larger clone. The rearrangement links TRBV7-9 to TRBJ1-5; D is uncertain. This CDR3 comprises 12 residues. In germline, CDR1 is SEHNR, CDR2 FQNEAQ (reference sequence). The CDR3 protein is CASSLDRQPQRF. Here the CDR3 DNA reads TGTGCCAGCAGCTTAGACCGCCAGCCCCAGCGTTTT.

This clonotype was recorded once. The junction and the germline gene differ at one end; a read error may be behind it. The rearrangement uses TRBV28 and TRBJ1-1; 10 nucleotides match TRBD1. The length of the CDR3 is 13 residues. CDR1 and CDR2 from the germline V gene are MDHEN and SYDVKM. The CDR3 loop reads CASSGTGDTGAFF. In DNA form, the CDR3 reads TGTGCCAGCAGTGGGACAGGGGACACTGGAGCTTTCTTT.

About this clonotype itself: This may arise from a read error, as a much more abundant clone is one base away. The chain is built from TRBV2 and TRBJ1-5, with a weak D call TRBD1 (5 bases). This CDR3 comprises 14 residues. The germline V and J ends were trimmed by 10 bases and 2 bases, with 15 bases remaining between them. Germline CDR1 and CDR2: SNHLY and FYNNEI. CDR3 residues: CATEQSRGNQPQHF. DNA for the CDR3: TGTGCCACTGAACAGAGCAGGGGCAATCAGCCCCAGCATTTT.

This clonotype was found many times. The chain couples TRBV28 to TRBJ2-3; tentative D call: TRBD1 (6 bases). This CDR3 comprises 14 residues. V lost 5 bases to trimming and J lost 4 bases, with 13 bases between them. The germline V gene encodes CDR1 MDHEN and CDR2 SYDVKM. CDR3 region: CASSPRTEPDTQYF. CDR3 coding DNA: TGTGCCAGCAGTCCGCGGACAGAACCAGATACGCAGTATTTT.

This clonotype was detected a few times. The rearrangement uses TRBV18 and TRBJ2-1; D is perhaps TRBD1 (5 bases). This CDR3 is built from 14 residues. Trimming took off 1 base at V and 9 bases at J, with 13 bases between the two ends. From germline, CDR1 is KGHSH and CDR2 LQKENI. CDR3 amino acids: CASSPLARVSEQFF. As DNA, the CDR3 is TGTGCCAGCTCACCACTAGCCAGGGTTAGTGAGCAGTTCTTC.

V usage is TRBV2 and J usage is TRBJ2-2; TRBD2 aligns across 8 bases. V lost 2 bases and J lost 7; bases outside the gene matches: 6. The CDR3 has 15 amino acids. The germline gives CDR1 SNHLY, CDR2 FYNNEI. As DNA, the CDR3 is TGTGCCAGCAGTGAATTACGGGAGGGCCTCGGGGAGCTGTTTTTT. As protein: CASSELREGLGELFF.

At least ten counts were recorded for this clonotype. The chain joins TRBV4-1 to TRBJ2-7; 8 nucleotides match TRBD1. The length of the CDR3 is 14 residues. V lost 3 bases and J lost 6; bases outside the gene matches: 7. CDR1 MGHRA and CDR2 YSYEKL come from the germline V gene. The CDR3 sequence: CASSHSDRAFEQYF. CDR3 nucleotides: TGCGCCAGCAGCCACTCGGACAGGGCTTTCGAGCAGTACTTC.